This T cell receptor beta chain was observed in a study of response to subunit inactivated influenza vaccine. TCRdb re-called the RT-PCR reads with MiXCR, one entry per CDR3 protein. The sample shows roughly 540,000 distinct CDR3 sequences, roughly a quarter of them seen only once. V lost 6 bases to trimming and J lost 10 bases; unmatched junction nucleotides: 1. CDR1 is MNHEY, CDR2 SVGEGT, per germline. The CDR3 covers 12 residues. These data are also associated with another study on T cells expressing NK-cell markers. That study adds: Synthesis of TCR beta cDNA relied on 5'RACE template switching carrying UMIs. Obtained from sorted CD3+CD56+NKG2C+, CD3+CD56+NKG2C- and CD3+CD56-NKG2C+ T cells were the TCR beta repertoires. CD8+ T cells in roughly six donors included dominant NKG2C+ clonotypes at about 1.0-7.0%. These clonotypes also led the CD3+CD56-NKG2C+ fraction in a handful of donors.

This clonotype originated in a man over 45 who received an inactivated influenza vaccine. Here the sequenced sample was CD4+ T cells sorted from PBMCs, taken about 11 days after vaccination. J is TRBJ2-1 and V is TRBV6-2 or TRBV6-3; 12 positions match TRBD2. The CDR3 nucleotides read TGTGCCAGCAGGCTAGCGGGAGGGGAGCAGTTCTTC. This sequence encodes CASRLAGGEQFF.